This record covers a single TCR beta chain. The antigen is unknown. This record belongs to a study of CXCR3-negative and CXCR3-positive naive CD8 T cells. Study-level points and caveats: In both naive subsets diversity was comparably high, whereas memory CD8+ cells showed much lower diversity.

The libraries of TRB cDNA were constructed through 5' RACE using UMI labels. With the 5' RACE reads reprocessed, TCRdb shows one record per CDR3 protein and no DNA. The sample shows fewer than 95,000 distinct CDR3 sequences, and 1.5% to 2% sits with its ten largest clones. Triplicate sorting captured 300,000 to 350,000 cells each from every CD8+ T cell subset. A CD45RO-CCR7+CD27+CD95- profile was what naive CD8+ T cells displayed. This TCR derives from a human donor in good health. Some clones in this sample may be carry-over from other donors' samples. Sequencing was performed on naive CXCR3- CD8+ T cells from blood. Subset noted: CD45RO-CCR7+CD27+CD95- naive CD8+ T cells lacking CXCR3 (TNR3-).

The CDR3 sequence: CASKLDRGLSYEQYF. This chain joins TRBV28 and TRBJ2-7; TCRdb's D gene call, TRBD1, goes unchecked for lack of DNA. CDR1 and CDR2 from the germline V gene are MDHEN and SYDVKM. The CDR3 consists of 15 residues.